These T cell receptor beta chains were read from a single sample in a study of blood T cell repertoires in COVID-19. Here immunoSEQ multiplex PCR was the method, and the copy in TCRdb shows in-frame clones only, minus some. The table has around 250,000 clones, approximately 86% seen once; the top ten hold roughly 3%. Source material: peripheral blood. Every receptor here comes from a young woman with acute or convalescent COVID-19. Both conserved end residues are part of each CDR3. D genes are given only for firm matches. Expanded clones get a size class; other rows say once, few or many, or leave the size out.

j_gene,abundance,v_gene,d_gene,CDR3aa,CDR3nt
TRBJ1-2,NA,TRBV29-1,NA,CSAQTEAYGYTF,TGCAGCGCCCAGACAGAAGCCTATGGCTACACCTTC
TRBJ2-5,NA,TRBV7-2,TRBD1,CASSLVGTEETQYF,TGTGCCAGCAGCTTAGTAGGGACAGAAGAGACCCAGTACTTC
TRBJ2-7,NA,TRBV7-3,TRBD2,CASSFGVAGPYEQYF,TGTGCCAGCAGCTTCGGGGTAGCGGGACCCTACGAGCAGTACTTC
TRBJ2-7,NA,TRBV7-8,TRBD1,CASSPAQGVAYEQYF,TGTGCCAGCAGCCCCGCCCAGGGGGTGGCTTACGAGCAGTACTTC
TRBJ1-2,NA,TRBV4-3,TRBD1,CASSPTGIPNYGYTF,TGCGCCAGCAGCCCGACAGGGATTCCTAACTATGGCTACACCTTC
TRBJ1-2,NA,TRBV5-8,NA,CASTRRGGPYGYTF,TGTGCCAGCACCCGCCGGGGGGGGCCTTATGGCTACACCTTC
TRBJ2-1,NA,TRBV7-2,TRBD2,CASSSRPGGFNEQFF,TGTGCCAGCAGCTCAAGACCGGGGGGGTTCAATGAGCAGTTCTTC
TRBJ1-2,NA,TRBV2,TRBD1,CASYGQGAYTF,TGTGCCAGTTATGGACAGGGGGCCTACACCTTC
TRBJ1-5,NA,TRBV6-1,NA,CASSEAGQGWKPQHF,TGTGCCAGCAGTGAAGCGGGGCAGGGGTGGAAGCCCCAGCATTTT
TRBJ2-2,once,TRBV11-1,NA,CASGRGDNTGELFF,TGTGCCAGCGGTAGGGGCGACAACACCGGGGAGCTGTTTTTT
TRBJ1-2,NA,TRBV20-1,NA,CSASEREGGYTF,TGCAGTGCTAGTGAACGGGAAGGCGGCTACACCTTC
TRBJ1-5,NA,TRBV2,NA,CASSEVQSNQPQHF,TGTGCCAGCAGTGAAGTACAGAGCAATCAGCCCCAGCATTTT
TRBJ2-3,NA,TRBV7-2,TRBD1,CASSPGNQGADTQYF,TGTGCCAGCAGCCCTGGGAACCAGGGGGCGGATACGCAGTATTTT
TRBJ2-1,NA,TRBV10-1,TRBD2,CASSAGTSRYNEQFF,TGCGCCAGCAGCGCCGGGACTAGCCGTTACAATGAGCAGTTCTTC
TRBJ1-3,once,TRBV6-6,NA,CASSYRQSSGNTIYF,TGTGCCAGCAGTTACAGACAGAGCTCTGGAAACACCATATATTTT
TRBJ2-1,few,TRBV28,TRBD2,CASSARLAGSSYNEQFF,TGTGCCAGCAGTGCCCGACTAGCGGGGAGCTCCTACAATGAGCAGTTCTTC
TRBJ2-1,NA,TRBV7-9,TRBD2,CASSSPTVASGLNEQFF,TGTGCCAGCAGCTCCCCGACTGTTGCTAGCGGACTCAATGAGCAGTTCTTC
TRBJ1-2,NA,TRBV7-6,NA,CASSFGGGGVYGYTF,TGTGCCAGCAGCTTCGGGGGAGGCGGGGTATATGGCTACACCTTC
TRBJ2-1,NA,TRBV13,TRBD2,CASSQGLAGGYEQFF,TGTGCCAGCAGCCAGGGACTAGCGGGAGGATATGAGCAGTTCTTC
TRBJ2-5,once,TRBV29-1,NA,CSVRTVQETQYF,TGCAGCGTCCGGACAGTCCAAGAGACCCAGTACTTC
TRBJ1-2,NA,TRBV13,TRBD1,CASIPRDRGANYGYTF,TGTGCCAGCATTCCCCGGGACAGGGGCGCAAACTATGGCTACACCTTC
TRBJ2-7,NA,TRBV18,TRBD2,CASSPPEFGGAEQYF,TGTGCCAGCTCACCACCGGAGTTCGGGGGGGCCGAGCAGTACTTC
TRBJ2-5,NA,TRBV28,NA,CASSLQRYQETQYF,TGTGCCAGCAGTTTACAACGGTACCAAGAGACCCAGTACTTC
TRBJ2-5,NA,TRBV30,TRBD2,CAWSVYRGGRALETQYF,TGTGCCTGGAGTGTTTATCGGGGCGGGAGGGCCCTTGAGACCCAGTACTTC
TRBJ2-5,NA,TRBV6-5,TRBD2,CASSSSSGRAGETQYF,TGTGCCAGCAGTTCGTCTAGCGGGAGGGCCGGGGAGACCCAGTACTTC
TRBJ2-2,NA,TRBV18,TRBD1,CASSPDRSTGELFF,TGTGCCAGCTCACCGGACAGGAGCACCGGGGAGCTGTTTTTT
TRBJ2-6,NA,TRBV18,TRBD1,CASSSSGTGVSGANVLTF,TGTGCCAGCTCATCGTCCGGGACAGGGGTTTCTGGGGCCAACGTCCTGACTTTC